One sample yielded the 24 T cell receptor beta chains listed below, sequenced in a study of blood T cells in healthy people across ages. With a J-beta primer mix and a sample-barcoded 5' primer, a second PCR ran about 7 to 12 cycles. TCRdb passed the 5' RACE reads through MiXCR, listing each CDR3 protein once. The sample carries over a million distinct CDR3 sequences, roughly two fifths recorded once. Input material: blood. All receptors come from a woman under 30 in good health.

Details on this clonotype: With a much larger clone just one base away, this may be a read error. V and J are TRBV29-1 and TRBJ2-1; D perhaps matches TRBD2 (7 bases). The CDR3 runs 13 residues. CDR1 and CDR2 from the germline V gene are SQVTM and ANQGSEA. The V end lost 4 bases, the J end lost 10 bases, and 17 bases lay between the germline ends. The CDR3 DNA is TGCAGCGTTGGGAAAGGGGGGGCGAGCGAGCAGTTCTTC. It encodes CSVGKGGASEQFF.

The chain uses TRBV20-1 and TRBJ2-1; the match to TRBD1 covers 7 bases. Germline CDR1 is DFQATT and CDR2 is SNEGSKA (reference sequence). The V and J ends lost 5 bases and 10 bases, in that order; junction bases with no gene match: 14. The CDR3 runs 14 residues. CDR3 DNA: TGCAGTGCTCGACAGGGATCCTACTCCTACGAGCAGTTCTTC. Translated: CSARQGSYSYEQFF.

The J gene is TRBJ1-4, the V gene TRBV7-2; D might be TRBD1 (5 bases). V lost 0 bases and J 6 bases, leaving 8 bases between the germline ends. Germline CDR1 reads SGHTA; CDR2 reads FQGNSA. CDR3 length: 14 amino acids. The CDR3 DNA reads as TGTGCCAGCAGCTTAGCAGGGACGGATGAAAAACTGTTTTTT. Protein product: CASSLAGTDEKLFF.

CDR3 bases: TGTGCCAGCAGCGCTGACAGGTCCTTTGGCTACACCTTC. Translating gives CASSADRSFGYTF. The rearrangement joins TRBV7-2 to TRBJ1-2; D may be TRBD1 (6 bases). The CDR3 is made up of 13 amino acids. V was clipped by 5 bases and J by 7 bases, with 14 bases between them. CDR1 and CDR2 from the germline V gene are SGHTA and FQGNSA.

V usage is TRBV12-3 or TRBV12-4 and J usage is TRBJ1-2; possibly TRBD1 for D (5 bases). The length of the CDR3 is 13 residues. V lost 5 bases to trimming and J lost 4 bases, with 11 bases between them. This CDR3 is CASSHTGGYGYTF. The CDR3, as DNA: TGTGCCAGCAGTCATACAGGAGGCTATGGCTACACCTTC.

This clonotype was found a few times. The chain employs TRBV14 and TRBJ2-3, with TRBD1 identical over 9 bases. Trimming removed 4 bases from V and 4 bases from J; junction bases left unmatched: 9. The CDR3 totals 16 residues. Looked up from germline, CDR1 is SGHDN and CDR2 is FVKESK. The CDR3 here is CASSPPRQGGADTQYF. In DNA, the CDR3 is TGTGCCAGCAGCCCACCTCGACAGGGGGGAGCAGATACGCAGTATTTT.

In this sample, this clonotype turned up a few times. This rearrangement joins TRBV29-1 to TRBJ2-3; D gene ambiguous. CDR3 length: 11 residues. Per germline, CDR1 SQVTM and CDR2 ANQGSEA. The V and J ends lost 4 bases and 5 bases respectively, with 7 bases between them. DNA for the CDR3: TGCAGCGTTGTGGTGCTAGATACGCAGTATTTT. It codes for CSVVVLDTQYF.

A few counts support this clonotype. This chain links TRBV29-1 with TRBJ1-2; D remains unclear. Germline V gene data show CDR1 as SQVTM and CDR2 as ANQGSEA. The CDR3 contains 11 residues. Trimming cost V 7 bases and J 4 bases, with 10 bases left between them. This chain's CDR3 is CSATDVYGYTF. DNA of the CDR3: TGCAGCGCCACGGACGTCTATGGCTACACCTTC.

The chain uses TRBV20-1 and TRBJ2-7; 9 bases are shared with TRBD2. V was pared by 3 bases and J by 2 bases, with 8 bases of the junction left unmatched. The CDR3 is 15 amino acids. Germline CDR1 DFQATT, CDR2 SNEGSKA (reference sequence). Here the CDR3 reads CSASPQTSGTYEQYF. The CDR3 coding sequence is TGCAGTGCTAGTCCCCAGACTAGCGGAACCTACGAGCAGTACTTC.

The V call is TRBV6-5, the J call TRBJ2-5; 11 bases line up with TRBD2. From germline, CDR1 is MNHEY and CDR2 SVGAGI. The junction had 10 bases not matched to a gene; V was cut back by 8 bases and J by 2 bases. This CDR3 contains 16 residues. DNA of the CDR3: TGTGCCAGCGTGCTAGCGGGGGGTCTCGGTCAAGAGACCCAGTACTTC. Protein: CASVLAGGLGQETQYF.

The V call is TRBV7-3, the J call TRBJ2-7; 8 nucleotides line up with TRBD1. CDR1 is SGHTA and CDR2 is FQGTGA in the germline V gene. There are 13 residues in the CDR3. V lost 2 bases to trimming and J lost 10 bases; unmatched junction nucleotides: 7. This CDR3 is CASSLGQGRVQYF. The DNA for the CDR3 is TGTGCCAGCAGCTTAGGACAGGGACGGGTCCAGTACTTC.

This clonotype was detected once. V usage is TRBV5-1 and J usage is TRBJ2-3; 7 bases fit TRBD1. Trimming removed 4 bases from V and 3 bases from J; junction bases left unmatched: 11. CDR3 size: 16 residues. CDR1 and CDR2 from the germline V gene are SGHRS and YFSETQ. The CDR3, as DNA: TGCGCCAGCAGCCCTGCAGAGGGGGCGCGGACAGATACGCAGTATTTT. This encodes CASSPAEGARTDTQYF.

The chain combines TRBV12-3 or TRBV12-4 with TRBJ2-1, with D possibly TRBD2 on 6 matching bases. V was trimmed by 6 bases and J by 4 bases, leaving 13 bases between them. The CDR3 totals 14 residues. CDR3 sequence (DNA): TGTGCCAGCAGCATTGCGGAGGGTTACAATGAGCAGTTCTTC. Translating gives CASSIAEGYNEQFF.

This clonotype was recorded a few times. The rearrangement uses TRBV6-2 or TRBV6-3 and TRBJ1-1, with D maybe TRBD1 (5 bases). This CDR3 has 15 residues. Germline CDR1 and CDR2: MNHEY and SVGEGT. Trimming removed 2 bases at V and 0 bases at J, with 10 bases between. Here the CDR3 reads CASSYEQEMNTEAFF. The CDR3 DNA reads as TGTGCCAGCAGTTACGAACAGGAGATGAACACTGAAGCTTTCTTT.

As concerns this clonotype: This could be a read error, since a much larger clone is one nucleotide away. This CDR3 reads CASSQGTSVQETQFF. The CDR3, as DNA: TGCGCCAGCAGCCAAGGGACTAGCGTCCAAGAGACCCAGTTCTTC. The V gene is TRBV4-3, the J gene TRBJ2-5; TRBD2 matches 9 bases. The end of the DNA is better explained by TRBJ2-1, so the J call may be wrong. The CDR3 consists of 15 residues. Germline CDR1 reads LGHNA; CDR2 reads YSLEER.

In its sample, this clonotype was seen many times. V and J are TRBV7-9 and TRBJ2-2, with unresolved D. The CDR3 covers 12 residues. V was shortened by 11 bases and J by 6 bases, with 13 bases between the two germline ends. Germline V gene data show CDR1 as SEHNR and CDR2 as FQNEAQ (reference sequence). The CDR3 DNA is TGTGCCCGTGAGATGGGTCCCGGGGAGCTGTTTTTT. Translated: CAREMGPGELFF. Based on the CDR3 plus reference TRBV7-9 and TRBJ2-2, the full variable domain is DTGVSQNPRHKITKRGQNVTFRCDPISEHNRLYWYRQTLGQGPEFLTYFQNEAQLEKSRLLSDRFSAERPKGSFSTLEIQRTEQGDSAMYLCAREMGPGELFFGEGSRLTVL.

A remark on this clonotype: At one end the junction does not follow the germline gene, possibly because of a read error. This rearrangement joins TRBV12-3 or TRBV12-4 to TRBJ1-5; 9 nucleotides match TRBD1. The CDR3 extends over 18 amino acids. The CDR3 region is CASSYYDRGLWVNQPRHF. CDR3 DNA sequence: TGTGCCAGCAGTTACTACGACAGGGGGTTGTGGGTCAATCAGCCCCGGCATTTT.

The gene calls are TRBV10-3 and TRBJ2-1; 9 nucleotides align to TRBD2. After removal of 8 bases from V and 2 bases from J, the junction contained 7 bases not matched to a gene. Germline V gene lookup returns CDR1 ENHRY and CDR2 SYGVKD. The CDR3 is made up of 15 amino acids. The DNA of the CDR3 is TGTGCCATCGGCGGATTAGCGGGGGCCTACAATGAGCAGTTCTTC. Its translation is CAIGGLAGAYNEQFF.

This clonotype was seen only a few times. CDR3 sequence: CSATTEVPSYEQYF. The CDR3 DNA reads TGCAGTGCTACCACAGAAGTACCTTCCTACGAGCAGTACTTC. The J gene is TRBJ2-7, the V gene TRBV20-1; D not certain. In germline, CDR1 is DFQATT, CDR2 SNEGSKA (reference sequence). The CDR3 spans 14 residues. The ends were cut back, 4 bases at V and 1 base at J, with 14 bases in the middle.

V is TRBV5-6 and J is TRBJ1-6, with 8 bases aligning to TRBD1. With 4 bases clipped from V and 0 bases from J, the junction kept 6 bases outside the gene matches. The CDR3 totals 17 residues. The germline CDR1 and CDR2 sequences are SGHDT and YYEEEE. CDR3 loop: CASSARTGNSYNSPLHF. The CDR3 DNA reads TGTGCCAGCAGCGCAAGGACAGGGAACTCCTATAATTCACCCCTCCACTTT. Full variable domain (missing parts from reference TRBV5-6 and TRBJ1-6): DAGVTQSPTHLIKTRGQQVTLRCSPKSGHDTVSWYQQALGQGPQFIFQYYEEEERQRGNFPDRFSGHQFPNYSSELNVNALLLGDSALYLCASSARTGNSYNSPLHFGNGTRLTVT.

This clonotype occurred a few times. This chain connects TRBV10-3 to TRBJ2-6; D not resolved. The germline V gene encodes CDR1 ENHRY and CDR2 SYGVKD. The CDR3 is 16 residues long. Trimming took 0 bases from V and 1 from J, leaving 7 bases between them. This chain's CDR3 is CAISESTVSGANVLTF. The CDR3 DNA reads as TGTGCCATCAGTGAGTCGACGGTTTCTGGGGCCAACGTCCTGACTTTC.

As regards this clonotype: A read error may explain this, as a much larger clone is one base away. V is TRBV2 and J is TRBJ2-1; weak D call: TRBD2 (5 bases). CDR1 and CDR2 from the germline V gene are SNHLY and FYNNEI. V lost 6 bases and J lost 14, with 14 bases in between. The CDR3 covers 11 residues. DNA of the CDR3: TGTGCCAGCAGGAGGGAATTCAAGGAGTTCTTC. This codes for CASRREFKEFF.

This chain links TRBV6-5 with TRBJ2-1, with D possibly TRBD1 on 6 matching bases. This CDR3 comprises 15 residues. V gave up 2 bases and J gave up 13 bases, with 21 bases separating them. Germline loops: CDR1 MNHEY, CDR2 SVGAGI. The chain's CDR3 is CASSYVRTAEETQFF. DNA for the CDR3: TGTGCCAGCAGTTACGTAAGGACAGCGGAAGAGACCCAGTTCTTC.

CDR3 region: CASSYSNPGYSYEQYF. CDR3 nucleotides: TGTGCCAGCAGTTACTCGAACCCCGGATACTCCTACGAGCAGTACTTC. The chain joins TRBV6-5 to TRBJ2-7, with D unresolved. CDR3 size: 16 residues. Trimming left V 0 bases short and J 0 bases short, with 12 bases between. Germline V gives CDR1 MNHEY, CDR2 SVGAGI.